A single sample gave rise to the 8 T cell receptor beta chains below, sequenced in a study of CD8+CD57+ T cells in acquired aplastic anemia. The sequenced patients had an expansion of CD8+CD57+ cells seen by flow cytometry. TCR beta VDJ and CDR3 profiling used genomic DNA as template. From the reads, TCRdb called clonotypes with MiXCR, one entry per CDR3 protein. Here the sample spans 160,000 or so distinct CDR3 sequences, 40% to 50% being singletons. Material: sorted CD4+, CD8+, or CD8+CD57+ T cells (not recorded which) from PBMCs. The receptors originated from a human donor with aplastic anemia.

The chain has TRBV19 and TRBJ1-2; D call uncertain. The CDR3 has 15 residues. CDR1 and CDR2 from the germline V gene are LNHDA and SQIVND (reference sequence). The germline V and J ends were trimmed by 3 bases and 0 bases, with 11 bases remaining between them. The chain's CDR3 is CASSIFAAANYGYTF. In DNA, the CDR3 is TGTGCCAGTAGTATTTTTGCGGCAGCTAACTATGGCTACACCTTC. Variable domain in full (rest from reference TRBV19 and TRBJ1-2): DGGITQSPKYLFRKEGQNVTLSCEQNLNHDAMYWYRQDPGQGLRLIYYSQIVNDFQKGDIAEGYSVSREKKESFPLTVTSAQKNPTAFYLCASSIFAAANYGYTFGSGTRLTVV.

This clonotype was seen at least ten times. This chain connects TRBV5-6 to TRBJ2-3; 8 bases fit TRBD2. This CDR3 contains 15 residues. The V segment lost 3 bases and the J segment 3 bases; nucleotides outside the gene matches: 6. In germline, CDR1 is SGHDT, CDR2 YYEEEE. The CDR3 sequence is CASSSPKRGTDTQYF. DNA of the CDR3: TGTGCCAGCAGCTCGCCAAAGCGGGGGACAGATACGCAGTATTTT.

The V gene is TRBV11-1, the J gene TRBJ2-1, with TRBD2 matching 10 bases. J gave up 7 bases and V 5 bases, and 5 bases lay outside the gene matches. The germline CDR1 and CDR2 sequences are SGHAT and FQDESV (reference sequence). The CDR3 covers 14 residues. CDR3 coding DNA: TGTGCCAGCAGCACGGGACTAGCGTTTAATGAGCAGTTCTTC. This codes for CASSTGLAFNEQFF.

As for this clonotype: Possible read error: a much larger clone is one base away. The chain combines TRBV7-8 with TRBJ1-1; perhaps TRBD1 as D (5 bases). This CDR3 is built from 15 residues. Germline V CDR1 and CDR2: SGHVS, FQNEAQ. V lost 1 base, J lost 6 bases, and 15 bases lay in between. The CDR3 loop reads CASSLVSQGLAEAFF. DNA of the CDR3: TGTGCCAGCAGCTTAGTCTCCCAGGGCCTCGCTGAAGCTTTCTTT.

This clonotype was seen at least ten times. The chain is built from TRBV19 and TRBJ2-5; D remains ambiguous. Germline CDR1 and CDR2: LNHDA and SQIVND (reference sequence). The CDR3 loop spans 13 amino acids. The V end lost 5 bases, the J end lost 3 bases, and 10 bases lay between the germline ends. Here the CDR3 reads CASSSTRKETQYF. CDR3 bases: TGTGCCAGTAGTTCGACAAGGAAAGAGACCCAGTACTTC.

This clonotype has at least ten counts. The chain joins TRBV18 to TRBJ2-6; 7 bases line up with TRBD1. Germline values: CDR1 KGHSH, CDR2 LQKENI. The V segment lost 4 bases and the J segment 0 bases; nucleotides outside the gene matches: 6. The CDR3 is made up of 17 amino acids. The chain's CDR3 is CASSQGQISSGANVLTF. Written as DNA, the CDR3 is TGTGCCAGCTCACAGGGACAGATTAGCTCTGGGGCCAACGTCCTGACTTTC.

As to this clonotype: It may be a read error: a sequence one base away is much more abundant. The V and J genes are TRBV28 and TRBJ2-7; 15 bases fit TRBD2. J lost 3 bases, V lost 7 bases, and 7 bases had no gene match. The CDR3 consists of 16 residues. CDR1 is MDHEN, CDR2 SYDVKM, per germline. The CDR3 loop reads CASIGLAGGPNYEQYF. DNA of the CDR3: TGTGCCAGCATCGGACTAGCGGGAGGGCCGAACTACGAGCAGTACTTC.

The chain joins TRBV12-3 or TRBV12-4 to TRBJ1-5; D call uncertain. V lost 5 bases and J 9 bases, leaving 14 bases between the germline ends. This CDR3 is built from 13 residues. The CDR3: CASSDSISGPQHF. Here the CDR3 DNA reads TGTGCCAGCAGTGACTCGATTAGTGGGCCCCAGCATTTT.